This T cell receptor (beta chain) emerged from a study of cytomegalovirus exposure and HLA in healthy donors. PCR used 60 Vbeta primers and 13 Jbeta primers. TCRdb's table, derived via immunoSEQ multiplex PCR, lists solely in-frame clones and lacks some. The sample has under 95,000 clones; 80% are singletons. The CDR3 extends over 12 amino acids. The V gene lost 3 bases and the J gene lost 7 bases, with 9 bases spanning the gap. The V gene's germline CDR1 is SGHTA and CDR2 FQGNSA. The J gene is TRBJ1-1, the V gene TRBV7-2; D is unresolved. The receptor's source is a male donor in good health and CMV-seronegative. Specimen: PBMCs. CDR3: CASSLLVHEAFF. As DNA, the CDR3 is TGTGCCAGCAGCTTGTTAGTCCATGAAGCTTTCTTT.